The next 3 T cell receptor beta chains were all read from a single sample in a study of cytomegalovirus exposure and HLA in healthy donors. A multiplex PCR was run with 60 Vbeta primers and 13 Jbeta primers. The repertoire was sequenced with immunoSEQ multiplex PCR; TCRdb's copy has only in-frame clones and lacks some. The sample lists 150,000 to 200,000 clones, over 75% occurring once. Material: PBMCs. The receptor set was obtained from a woman aged 25 to 45 in good health and CMV-seronegative.

V and J are TRBV2 and TRBJ2-2; 11 bases are a match to TRBD2. Germline loops: CDR1 SNHLY, CDR2 FYNNEI. J was trimmed by 0 bases and V by 5 bases; bases with no gene match: 11. The CDR3 has 19 residues. The CDR3 is CASSSWGTSGTSNTGELFF. CDR3 nucleotide sequence: TGTGCCAGCAGTTCCTGGGGGACTAGCGGCACTTCGAACACCGGGGAGCTGTTTTTT.

This rearrangement joins TRBV2 to TRBJ1-1; D not resolved. CDR3 size: 14 residues. The germline gives CDR1 SNHLY, CDR2 FYNNEI. Trimming pared 4 bases from V and 5 bases from J, leaving 14 bases between. The CDR3: CASSGTDEGTEAFF. CDR3 DNA: TGTGCCAGCAGTGGGACTGACGAAGGGACTGAAGCTTTCTTT.

J is TRBJ1-1 and V is TRBV23-1; D may be TRBD1 (5 bases). TRBV23-1 is reported as an ORF; its role is uncertain. V dropped 4 bases and J dropped 5 bases, with 17 bases sitting between them. This CDR3 is built from 15 residues. The CDR3 reads CASSPVKGHQTEAFF. CDR3 nucleotide sequence: TGCGCCAGCAGTCCGGTAAAGGGGCATCAGACTGAAGCTTTCTTT.